The following is a TCR beta chain sequence with its context. Its antigen is not identified. This specimen comes from a study of T cells in Graves' hyperthyroidism and ophthalmopathy. Whole-study results and caveats: Stable hyperthyroidism was told apart from ophthalmopathy by a model built on 13 V-J features.

Amplified TCR beta CDR3 regions derived from RNA transcripts. HTBI primers were employed in a first-round RT-PCR of the TCR CDR3. Using its own MiXCR run on the multiplex PCR reads, TCRdb lists one record per CDR3 protein. This sample has more than 300,000 distinct CDR3 sequences, with about a fifth found just once. This CDR3 has 15 amino acids. J was trimmed by 4 bases and V by 4 bases; bases with no gene match: 7. The germline V gene encodes CDR1 SGHVS and CDR2 FQNEAQ. The chain links TRBV7-8 to TRBJ2-7; 10 bases fit TRBD1. The TCR comes from a man aged 18 to 29 with Graves' ophthalmopathy. Sequencing was carried out using blood. The CDR3 protein is CASSSEGQGMYEQYF. The CDR3 DNA follows: TGTGCCAGCAGCTCAGAGGGACAGGGGATGTACGAGCAGTACTTC.